Each of the 17 T cell receptor beta chains below was sequenced from the same sample in a study of shared clonotypes between healthy human individuals. Produced via immunoSEQ multiplex PCR; TCRdb's table is partial and in-frame only. This sample carries roughly 1,100,000 clones, around 74% of them seen once, and the ten largest clones take approximately 1.3%. Sequencing used memory CD4+ T cells sorted from blood. Described subset: CD45RA-negative fraction. All receptors come from a young man in good health.

The V gene is TRBV6-1, the J gene TRBJ1-2; 9 nucleotides line up with TRBD1. V lost 4 bases, J lost 0 bases, and 3 bases stayed unmatched. There are 15 residues in the CDR3. Germline V gene lookup returns CDR1 MNHNS and CDR2 SASEGT. CDR3 coding DNA: TGTGCCAGCAGTGGAAGGGACAGGGCTAACTATGGCTACACCTTC. It is translated as CASSGRDRANYGYTF.

The CDR3 DNA follows: TGTGCCAGCAGCTCTGACAGGGCCTGGGAGACCCAGTACTTC. Translating gives CASSSDRAWETQYF. The chain carries TRBV5-4 and TRBJ2-5; 7 nucleotides align to TRBD1. The CDR3 runs to 14 residues. Germline V lookup: CDR1 SGHNT, CDR2 YYREEE (reference sequence). V gave up 3 bases and J gave up 5 bases; unmatched junction bases: 7.

For this clone: The junction departs from germline at one end; a sequencing error may be responsible. The chain employs TRBV7-7 and TRBJ2-5; D tentatively reads TRBD1 or TRBD2 (5 bases each). This CDR3 has 15 residues. CDR1 and CDR2 from the germline V gene are SSHAT and FNYEAQ (reference sequence). This chain's CDR3 is CASSSMGDLPETQYF. The CDR3 region has the DNA TGTGCTAGCAGCTCGATGGGGGATTTACCAGAGACCCAGTACTTC.

The chain is built from TRBV29-1 and TRBJ1-4; TRBD1 might be the D (5 bases). Trimming stripped 5 bases from V and 4 bases from J, with 8 bases between. The CDR3 consists of 12 residues. The germline CDR1 and CDR2 sequences are SQVTM and ANQGSEA. The CDR3 reads CSVQGNNEKLFF. DNA of the CDR3: TGCAGCGTTCAGGGTAATAATGAAAAACTGTTTTTT. Variable domain in full (rest from reference TRBV29-1 and TRBJ1-4): SAVISQKPSRDICQRGTSLTIQCQVDSQVTMMFWYRQQPGQSLTLIATANQGSEATYESGFVIDKFPISRPNLTFSTLTVSNMSPEDSSIYLCSVQGNNEKLFFGSGTQLSVL.

To note about this clone: Other DNA sequences of this sample code for an identical CDR3. V usage is TRBV29-1 and J usage is TRBJ2-7; D gene ambiguous. The CDR3 is 11 residues long. The V end was cut by 4 bases, the J end by 0 bases, with 4 bases between. Germline values: CDR1 SQVTM, CDR2 ANQGSEA. The CDR3 coding sequence is TGCAGCGTTGCAGGCTCCTACGAGCAGTACTTC. This encodes CSVAGSYEQYF.

The chain joins TRBV28 to TRBJ1-5, with D perhaps matching TRBD1 (5 bases). The CDR3 is made up of 12 amino acids. Germline CDR1 MDHEN, CDR2 SYDVKM. V shed 10 bases and J shed 3 bases, with 10 bases lying between them. The CDR3 loop reads CATMDNNQPQHF. DNA for the CDR3: TGTGCCACCATGGACAACAATCAGCCCCAGCATTTT.

This chain links TRBV6-5 with TRBJ2-3, with 11 bases matching TRBD2. CDR1 is MNHEY and CDR2 is SVGAGI in the germline V gene. V was clipped by 8 bases and J by 4 bases; unmatched bases: 5. The CDR3 runs to 14 residues. CDR3 in DNA: TGTGCCAGCCTACTAGCGGGAGTAGCAGATACGCAGTATTTT. This encodes CASLLAGVADTQYF.

This rearrangement joins TRBV29-1 to TRBJ2-3, with 9 bases aligning to TRBD1. Germline V gene lookup returns CDR1 SQVTM and CDR2 ANQGSEA. Trimming at V came to 6 bases and at J to 1 base, leaving 8 bases not matched to a gene. The CDR3 is 15 residues long. The CDR3 sequence: CSVKGTGSGTDTQYF. CDR3 DNA sequence: TGCAGCGTCAAGGGGACAGGGTCCGGCACAGATACGCAGTATTTT.

The V gene is TRBV30, the J gene TRBJ2-2, with D tentatively TRBD1 or TRBD2 (5 bases each). The CDR3 length is 13 residues. Germline V gives CDR1 GTSNPN, CDR2 SVGIG (reference sequence). Between the trimmed V and J ends, which lost 4 bases and 4 bases, there was a span of 10 bases. In nucleotides, the CDR3 is TGTGCCTGGAATTGGGGGTCCACCGGGGAGCTGTTTTTT. This translates into CAWNWGSTGELFF.

This clone has just a few counts. The CDR3 is CASSLDRNFYEQYF. The CDR3 DNA reads TGTGCCAGCAGTCTCGACAGGAATTTCTACGAGCAGTACTTC. The genes are TRBV6-5 and TRBJ2-7; the D gene is possibly TRBD1 (6 bases). Germline CDR1 and CDR2: MNHEY and SVGAGI. CDR3 length equals 14 residues. Trimming cost V 5 bases and J 3 bases, with 14 bases left between them.

The J gene is TRBJ1-3, the V gene TRBV30; D is unresolved. The CDR3 contains 15 residues. Per germline, CDR1 GTSNPN and CDR2 SVGIG (reference sequence). Trimming pared 7 bases from V and 0 bases from J, leaving 16 bases between. The CDR3: CASIWMWPSGNTIYF. The CDR3 nucleotides read TGTGCCTCGATCTGGATGTGGCCCTCTGGAAACACCATATATTTT.

The chain combines TRBV5-6 with TRBJ2-7; D is possibly TRBD2 (5 bases). The CDR3 has 16 residues. CDR1 is SGHDT, CDR2 YYEEEE, per germline. V was cut by 5 bases and J by 0 bases, with 18 bases left in between. CDR3 sequence: CASSSIRADYSYEQYF. Here the CDR3 DNA reads TGTGCCAGCAGTTCTATTCGGGCAGACTACTCCTACGAGCAGTACTTC.

This CDR3 reads CASSLQEKQYF. The CDR3 nucleotides are TGCGCCAGCAGCTTACAGGAGAAGCAGTACTTC. This chain uses TRBV5-1 with TRBJ2-7; D perhaps matches TRBD1 (5 bases). The CDR3 totals 11 residues. Trimming cost V 2 bases and J 8 bases, with 8 bases left between them. Per the germline V gene, CDR1 is SGHRS and CDR2 is YFSETQ.

The chain couples TRBV14 to TRBJ1-6; 8 bases fit TRBD1. The CDR3 is 14 residues long. Germline V gene lookup returns CDR1 SGHDN and CDR2 FVKESK. The trim removed 3 bases at V and 7 bases at J, leaving 2 bases unmatched. CDR3 sequence: CASSQDRVNSPLHF. The CDR3 region has the DNA TGTGCCAGCAGCCAGGACAGGGTGAATTCACCCCTCCACTTT.

J is TRBJ1-2 and V is TRBV6-5; weak D call: TRBD1 (6 bases). V shed 6 bases and J shed 8 bases, with 16 bases lying between them. Germline CDR1 is MNHEY and CDR2 is SVGAGI. The CDR3 covers 13 residues. The CDR3 bases are TGTGCCAGCAGATATACAGGGCTGGGCGGCTACACCTTC. Translating it yields CASRYTGLGGYTF.

The rearrangement links TRBV10-3 to TRBJ2-5, with D uncertain. Germline lookup yields CDR1 ENHRY and CDR2 SYGVKD. Deletions cut 0 bases from V and 5 bases from J, with 16 bases between. This CDR3 is built from 16 residues. The CDR3 DNA is TGTGCCATCAGTGAGTCGCACTCGGGCTTGGGGGAGACCCAGTACTTC. Translated: CAISESHSGLGETQYF.

Of note for this clone: At the DNA level, this CDR3 is encoded by other sequences in the same sample as well. The gene calls are TRBV5-1 and TRBJ2-7; D not certain. The CDR3 sequence is 13 residues long. Germline V gene sequence: CDR1 SGHRS, CDR2 YFSETQ. V was trimmed by 0 bases and J by 0 bases, leaving 4 bases between them. DNA of the CDR3: TGCGCCAGCAGCTTGGCCAGCTCCTACGAGCAGTACTTC. Protein sequence: CASSLASSYEQYF.